This TCR beta chain was profiled in a study of cytomegalovirus exposure and HLA in healthy donors. Study details: There were nearly 120 million unique TCR beta sequences, drawn from about 179 million T cells, in an earlier analysis. Study-level results: Researchers reported that a few CMV-associated chains were confirmed in vitro as CMV antigen-specific.

The PCR had 60 Vbeta and 13 Jbeta primers. Original handling: An analysis that came later counted 60 million to 80 million unique TCR beta chains, approximately 10 million shared. The assay was immunoSEQ multiplex PCR, and TCRdb's table has in-frame clones only and misses some. V, J and clone size reflect that table, while D and trimming were determined from the DNA. The sample has fewer than 130,000 clones, roughly four fifths seen once. The CDR3 is 18 residues long. V was clipped by 6 bases and J by 4 bases; unmatched bases: 18. The germline V gene has CDR1 MDHEN and CDR2 SYDVKM. Remarks on this clone: Its antigen is unknown.

Healthy bone marrow donors made up the donors. This sequence originates from a woman aged 30 to 39 in good health and CMV-seronegative. Sequencing input: PBMCs. The J gene is TRBJ2-1, the V gene TRBV28; TRBD2 agrees at 7 bases. CDR3 protein: CASSSQGITSGGYNEQFF. In DNA form, the CDR3 reads TGTGCCAGCAGCTCCCAGGGTATTACCTCGGGGGGATACAATGAGCAGTTCTTC.